This T cell receptor beta chain was retrieved from a study of vaccination and CD4 T cells after COVID-19. The overall study: Spike peptides, overlapping and drawn from SARS-CoV-2, HCoV-NL63, HCoV-OC43 and HCoV-229E, were used to stimulate cells. Cultures that served as controls received a CEFX pool, an HIV-1 Nef pool, or no peptide.

Treatment specified: approximately 11-day PBMC culture with coronavirus spike peptide pools or control peptides (ViraFEST assay). US Alpha, Beta and Delta variants postdated the positive PCR dates, which ran from March to December 2020. Alongside about 9.1 IU/ml IL-2 and about 9.1 ug/ml peptide pools, PBMCs were cultured at 2 million to 2.5 million per well. In the case of this clonotype: As yet, its antigen is unknown.

Sequence data for DNA of cultured CD4+ T cells were generated by the Oncomine TCR Beta short-read assay. TCRdb re-derived calls from the PCR reads in MiXCR, one entry per CDR3 protein. The sample contains about 16,000 distinct CDR3 sequences, around 50% of which appear only once. Germline lookup yields CDR1 MNHEY and CDR2 SMNVEV (reference sequence). This CDR3 contains 14 residues. This chain joins TRBV27 and TRBJ2-3; D is possibly TRBD1 (6 bases). Sequenced: CD4+ T cells from blood, cultured in vitro. The TCR comes from a human donor who had recovered from COVID-19. The CDR3 here is CASRTDSSTDTQYF. The CDR3 DNA follows: TGTGCAAGTCGGACAGACTCTAGCACAGATACGCAGTATTTT.